This T cell receptor beta chain was observed in a study of tissue T cells after allogeneic stem cell transplantation. Germline V gene data show CDR1 as KGHDR and CDR2 as SFDVKD. The CDR3 totals 13 residues. Trimming removed 2 bases at V and 6 bases at J, with 9 bases between. Only in-frame clones appear in the TCRdb table, and some are missing; sequencing was by immunoSEQ multiplex PCR. Of about 9,100 clones listed, roughly three fifths are singletons. The TCR was taken from a female donor at least 60 years old with lung cancer. Here the sequenced sample was tissue from the jejunum, taken at autopsy. The rearrangement links TRBV24-1 to TRBJ2-5; no clear D gene. In DNA, the CDR3 is TGTGCCACCAGTGATTCGGCGTTGCAGACCCAGTACTTC. Its translation: CATSDSALQTQYF.